The T cell receptor (beta chain) described here comes from a study of radiotherapy plus CTLA-4 blockade in lung cancer. The overall study: Objective responses were documented in around a sixth of patients, with disease control in about 31%. Study-level results: An expansion of tumor-derived TCR clones occurred in blood after radiotherapy plus ipilimumab. Reported findings show early blood T cell clone dynamics, with interferon-beta, best predicted response.

Those with chemo-refractory metastatic non-small-cell lung cancer were treated with focal radiation combined with CTLA-4 blockade using ipilimumab. Details on this clone: The antigen is undetermined.

Only in-frame clones appear in the TCRdb table, and some are missing; sequencing was by immunoSEQ multiplex PCR. The sample holds some 48,000 clones, 75% to 90% seen once. The CDR3 spans 13 residues. In germline, CDR1 is SNHLY, CDR2 FYNNEI. J was trimmed by 5 bases and V by 7 bases; bases with no gene match: 3. This specimen was peripheral blood, taken from a patient treated with radiotherapy plus ipilimumab. The chain links TRBV2 to TRBJ2-3, with 10 positions matching TRBD2. The sequence derives from a human donor with non-small cell lung cancer that progressed on radiotherapy plus ipilimumab. Some clones in this sample may be carry-over from other donors' samples. For the CDR3, the DNA is TGTGCCAGCAATGAGCGGGAGGGAGATACGCAGTATTTT. Protein sequence: CASNEREGDTQYF.